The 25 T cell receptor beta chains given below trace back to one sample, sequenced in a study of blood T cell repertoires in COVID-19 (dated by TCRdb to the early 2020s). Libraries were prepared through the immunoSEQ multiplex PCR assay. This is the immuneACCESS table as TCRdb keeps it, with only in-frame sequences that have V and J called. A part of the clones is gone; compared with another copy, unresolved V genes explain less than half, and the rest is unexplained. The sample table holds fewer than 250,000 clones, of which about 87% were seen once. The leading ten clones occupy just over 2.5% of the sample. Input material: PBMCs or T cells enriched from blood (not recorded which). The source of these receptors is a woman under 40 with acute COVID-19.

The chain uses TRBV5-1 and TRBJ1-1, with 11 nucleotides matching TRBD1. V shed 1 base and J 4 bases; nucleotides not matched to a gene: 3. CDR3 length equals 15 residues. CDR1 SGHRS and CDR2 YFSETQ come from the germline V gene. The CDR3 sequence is CASSLRGTGGTEAFF. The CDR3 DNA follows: TGCGCCAGCAGCTTGAGAGGGACAGGGGGCACTGAAGCTTTCTTT.

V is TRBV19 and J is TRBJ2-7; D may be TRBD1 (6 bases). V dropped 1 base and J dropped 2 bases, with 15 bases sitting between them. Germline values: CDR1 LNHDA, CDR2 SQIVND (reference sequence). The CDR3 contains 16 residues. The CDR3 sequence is CASSIGPQGETYEQYF. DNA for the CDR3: TGTGCCAGTAGTATAGGCCCACAGGGCGAGACCTACGAGCAGTACTTC.

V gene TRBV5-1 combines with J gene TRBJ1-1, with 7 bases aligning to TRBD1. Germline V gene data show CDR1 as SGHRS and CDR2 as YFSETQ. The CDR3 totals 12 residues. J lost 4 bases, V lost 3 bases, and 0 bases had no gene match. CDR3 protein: CASSYRGTEAFF. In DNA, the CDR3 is TGCGCCAGCAGCTACAGGGGCACTGAAGCTTTCTTT.

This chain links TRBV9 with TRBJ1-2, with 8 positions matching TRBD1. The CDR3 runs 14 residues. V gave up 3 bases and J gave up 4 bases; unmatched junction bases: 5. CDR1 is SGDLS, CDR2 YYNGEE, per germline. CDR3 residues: CASSGTGGGYGYTF. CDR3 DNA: TGTGCCAGCAGCGGTACAGGGGGAGGCTATGGCTACACCTTC.

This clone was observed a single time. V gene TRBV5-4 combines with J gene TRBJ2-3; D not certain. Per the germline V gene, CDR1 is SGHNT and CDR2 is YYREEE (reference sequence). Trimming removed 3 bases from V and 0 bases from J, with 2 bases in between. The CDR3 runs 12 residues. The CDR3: CASSSSTDTQYF. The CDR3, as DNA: TGTGCCAGCAGCTCTAGCACAGATACGCAGTATTTT.

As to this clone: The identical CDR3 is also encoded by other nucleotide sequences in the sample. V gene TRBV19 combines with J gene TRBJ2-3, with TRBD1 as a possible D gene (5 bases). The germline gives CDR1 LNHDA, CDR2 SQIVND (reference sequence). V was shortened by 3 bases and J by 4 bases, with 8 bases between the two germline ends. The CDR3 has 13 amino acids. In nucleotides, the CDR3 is TGTGCCAGTAGTATTGGCAGGGCAGATACGCAGTATTTT. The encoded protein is CASSIGRADTQYF.

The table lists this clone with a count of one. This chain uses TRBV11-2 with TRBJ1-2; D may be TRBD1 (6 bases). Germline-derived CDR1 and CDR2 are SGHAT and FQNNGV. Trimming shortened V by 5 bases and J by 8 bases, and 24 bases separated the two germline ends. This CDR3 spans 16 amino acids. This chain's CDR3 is CASSKQTGGLSGGYTF. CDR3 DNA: TGTGCCAGCAGCAAACAGACAGGAGGTTTATCGGGCGGCTACACCTTC.

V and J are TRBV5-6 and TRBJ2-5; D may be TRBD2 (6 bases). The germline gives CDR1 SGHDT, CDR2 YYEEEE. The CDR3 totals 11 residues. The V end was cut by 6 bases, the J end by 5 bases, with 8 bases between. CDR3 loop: CASMGGETQYF. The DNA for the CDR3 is TGTGCCAGCATGGGAGGCGAGACCCAGTACTTC.

The CDR3 nucleotides read TGCGCCAGCAGCCAGGGGGACAGGAGCTCCTATAATTCACCCCTCCACTTT. It encodes CASSQGDRSSYNSPLHF. The chain recombines TRBV4-1 with TRBJ1-6; 8 bases agree with TRBD1. Per germline, CDR1 MGHRA and CDR2 YSYEKL. The CDR3 extends over 17 amino acids. The junction had 4 bases not matched to a gene; V was cut back by 3 bases and J by 0 bases.

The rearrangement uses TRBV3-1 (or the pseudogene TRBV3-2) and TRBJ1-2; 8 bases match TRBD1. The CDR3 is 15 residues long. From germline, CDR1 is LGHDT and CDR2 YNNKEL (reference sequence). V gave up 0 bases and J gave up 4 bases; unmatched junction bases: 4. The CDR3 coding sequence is TGTGCCAGCAGCCAAGACAGGGGGCTCGTCTATGGCTACACCTTC. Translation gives CASSQDRGLVYGYTF.

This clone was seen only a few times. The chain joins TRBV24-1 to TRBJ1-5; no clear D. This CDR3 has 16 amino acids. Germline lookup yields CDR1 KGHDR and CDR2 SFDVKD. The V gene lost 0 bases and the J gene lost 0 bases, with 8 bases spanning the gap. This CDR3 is CATSDLWRNSNQPQHF. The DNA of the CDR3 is TGTGCCACCAGTGATTTGTGGAGGAATAGCAATCAGCCCCAGCATTTT.

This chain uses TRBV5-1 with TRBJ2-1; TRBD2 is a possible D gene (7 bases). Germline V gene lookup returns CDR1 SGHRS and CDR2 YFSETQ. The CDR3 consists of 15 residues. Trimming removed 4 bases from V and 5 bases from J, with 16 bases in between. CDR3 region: CASSATGGVHNEQFF. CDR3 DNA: TGCGCCAGCAGCGCCACGGGGGGCGTTCACAATGAGCAGTTCTTC.

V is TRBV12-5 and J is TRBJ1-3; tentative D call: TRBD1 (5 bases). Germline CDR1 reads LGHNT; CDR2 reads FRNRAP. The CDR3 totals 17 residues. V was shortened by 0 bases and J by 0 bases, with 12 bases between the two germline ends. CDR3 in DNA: TGTGCTAGTGGTTTGGTACGGGGGAGGCTCTCTGGAAACACCATATATTTT. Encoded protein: CASGLVRGRLSGNTIYF.

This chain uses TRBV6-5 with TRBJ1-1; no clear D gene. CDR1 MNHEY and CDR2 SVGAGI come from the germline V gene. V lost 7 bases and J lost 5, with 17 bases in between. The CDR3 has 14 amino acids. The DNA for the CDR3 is TGTGCCAGCAATAAAAGAGACCGGGGAACTGAAGCTTTCTTT. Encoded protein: CASNKRDRGTEAFF.

The CDR3 DNA reads TGTGCCAGCAGCTATGGGGGCACCAGCTCCTATAATTCACCCCTCCACTTT. It encodes CASSYGGTSSYNSPLHF. This chain uses TRBV5-6 with TRBJ1-6; D is perhaps TRBD1 (6 bases). Germline V gives CDR1 SGHDT, CDR2 YYEEEE. V lost 3 bases to trimming and J lost 0 bases, with 13 bases between them. CDR3 length: 17 residues. Full variable domain (outside the CDR3, taken from reference TRBV5-6 and TRBJ1-6): DAGVTQSPTHLIKTRGQQVTLRCSPKSGHDTVSWYQQALGQGPQFIFQYYEEEERQRGNFPDRFSGHQFPNYSSELNVNALLLGDSALYLCASSYGGTSSYNSPLHFGNGTRLTVT.

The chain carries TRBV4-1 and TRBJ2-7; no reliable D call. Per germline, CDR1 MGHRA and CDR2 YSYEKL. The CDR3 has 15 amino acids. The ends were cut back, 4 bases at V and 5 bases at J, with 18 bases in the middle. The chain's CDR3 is CASSLSTAEAHEQYF. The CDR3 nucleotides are TGCGCCAGCAGCCTATCCACGGCCGAGGCCCACGAGCAGTACTTC.

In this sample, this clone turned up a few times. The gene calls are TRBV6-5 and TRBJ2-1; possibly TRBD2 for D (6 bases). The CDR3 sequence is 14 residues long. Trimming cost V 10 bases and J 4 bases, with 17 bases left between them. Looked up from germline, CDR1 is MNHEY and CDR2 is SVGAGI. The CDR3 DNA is TGTGCCACAAGGGACTCCAAAGGATACAATGAGCAGTTCTTC. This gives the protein CATRDSKGYNEQFF.

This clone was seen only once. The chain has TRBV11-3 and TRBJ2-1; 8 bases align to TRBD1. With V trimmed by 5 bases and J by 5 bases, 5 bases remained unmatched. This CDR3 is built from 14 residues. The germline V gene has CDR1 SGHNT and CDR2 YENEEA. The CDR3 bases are TGTGCCAGCAGCCGGGGACAGGAGGACAATGAGCAGTTCTTC. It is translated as CASSRGQEDNEQFF.

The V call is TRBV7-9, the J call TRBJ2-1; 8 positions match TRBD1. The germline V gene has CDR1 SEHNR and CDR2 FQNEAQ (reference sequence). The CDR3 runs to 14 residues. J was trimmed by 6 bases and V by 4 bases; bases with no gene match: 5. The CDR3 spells CASSSRQGPNEQFF. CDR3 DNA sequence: TGTGCCAGCAGCTCAAGACAGGGGCCCAATGAGCAGTTCTTC.

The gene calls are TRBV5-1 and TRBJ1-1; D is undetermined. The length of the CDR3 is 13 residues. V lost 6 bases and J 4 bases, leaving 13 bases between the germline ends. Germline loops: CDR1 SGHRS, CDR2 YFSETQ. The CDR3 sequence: CASTEQRGTEAFF. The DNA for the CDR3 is TGCGCCAGCACCGAGCAGCGGGGCACTGAAGCTTTCTTT. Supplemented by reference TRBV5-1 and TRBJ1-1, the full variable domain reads KAGVTQTPRYLIKTRGQQVTLSCSPISGHRSVSWYQQTPGQGLQFLFEYFSETQRNKGNFPGRFSGRQFSNSRSEMNVSTLELGDSALYLCASTEQRGTEAFFGQGTRLTVV.

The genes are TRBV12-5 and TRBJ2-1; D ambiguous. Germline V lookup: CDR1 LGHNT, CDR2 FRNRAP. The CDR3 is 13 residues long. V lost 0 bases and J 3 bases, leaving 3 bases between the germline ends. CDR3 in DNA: TGTGCTAGTGGTTTGGTCATCTACAATGAGCAGTTCTTC. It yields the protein CASGLVIYNEQFF.

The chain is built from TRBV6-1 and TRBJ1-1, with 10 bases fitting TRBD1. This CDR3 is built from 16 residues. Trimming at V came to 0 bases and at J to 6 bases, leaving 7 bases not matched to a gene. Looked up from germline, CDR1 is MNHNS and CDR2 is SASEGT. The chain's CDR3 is CASSEAVGQGNAEAFF. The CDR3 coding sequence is TGTGCCAGCAGTGAAGCTGTGGGACAGGGGAATGCTGAAGCTTTCTTT.

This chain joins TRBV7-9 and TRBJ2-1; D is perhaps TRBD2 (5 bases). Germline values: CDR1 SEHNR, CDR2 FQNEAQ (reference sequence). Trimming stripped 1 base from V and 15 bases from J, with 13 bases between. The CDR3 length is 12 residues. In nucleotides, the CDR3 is TGTGCCAGCAGCTTAGTAGAGGGAATCGGGTTCTTC. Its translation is CASSLVEGIGFF.

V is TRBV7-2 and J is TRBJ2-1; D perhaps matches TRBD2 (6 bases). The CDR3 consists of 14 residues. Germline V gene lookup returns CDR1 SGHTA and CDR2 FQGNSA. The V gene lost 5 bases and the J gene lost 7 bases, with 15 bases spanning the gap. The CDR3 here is CASSVPPGVNEQFF. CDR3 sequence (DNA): TGTGCCAGCAGCGTACCCCCGGGGGTTAATGAGCAGTTCTTC.

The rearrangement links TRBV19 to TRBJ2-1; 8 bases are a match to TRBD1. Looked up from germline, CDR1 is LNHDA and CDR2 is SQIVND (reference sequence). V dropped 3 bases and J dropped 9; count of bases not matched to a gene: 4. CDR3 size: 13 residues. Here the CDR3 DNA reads TGTGCCAGTAGTATCCGGACAGGGCCTGAGCAGTTCTTC. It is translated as CASSIRTGPEQFF.